This T cell receptor (beta chain) was recovered during a study of T cell repertoires in cytomegalovirus infection (dated by TCRdb to between 2018 and 2021). About the study as a whole: Donor HLA type was relevant to the analysis, as public TCR beta signatures indicated carriage of CMV infection together with the matching HLA type.

These reads were obtained on an Illumina HiSeq 1500. In TCRdb, the public reads were trimmed at Q25 with fastp and aligned with MiXCR, with productive beta chains retained. CDR3 protein sequences are deduplicated, and each keeps its most common genes and DNA. For this sample there are hundreds of thousands of distinct CDR3 sequences; over 7.5% appear just once. The ten largest clones represent over 3.5% of the sample. Study-wide conclusions, independent of this receptor: The ex vivo response was dominated by HLA-C-restricted CMV-specific TCR beta clonotypes, and the single most frequent clonotype in two of eight donors was supplied by these HLA-C-restricted clonotypes. In both this cohort and an independent roughly 400-donor cohort, the cumulative frequency of public TCR beta family members distinguished carriers of CMV infection plus the relevant HLA type.

This clonotype came up many times. The antigen it recognizes is unknown. One base away there is no much larger clone; base qualities are not given. In the germline V gene, CDR1 corresponds to SGHTA and CDR2 to FQGNSA. V loses 1 base at its end and J loses 6 bases; junction bases beyond the gene matches: 6. The CDR3, cysteine through phenylalanine, is 15 amino acids long. CDR3 DNA is the only sequence kept; it has 45 bases, read in frame from the first base. The V and J genes are TRBV7-2 and TRBJ1-2, with 9 bases in between that match TRBD1. This clonotype originated in a human donor in good health (CMV status not recorded). Some clones in this sample may be carry-over from other donors' samples. The sample comprised PBMCs. The bases read TGTGCCAGCAGCTTAGGGGACAGGGTATTTGATGGCTACACCTTC. Its amino acids are CASSLGDRVFDGYTF.